The 15 T cell receptor beta chains below were found in one sample sequenced in a study of blood T cell repertoires in COVID-19. Only in-frame clones appear in the TCRdb table, and some are missing; sequencing was by immunoSEQ multiplex PCR. This sample carries 280,000 or so clones, 70% to 90% of them seen once, and the ten largest clones take approximately 13%. Sample: peripheral blood. All receptors come from a woman aged 55-75 years with acute or convalescent COVID-19.

J is TRBJ2-2 and V is TRBV10-3; D might be TRBD2 (6 bases). The germline CDR1 and CDR2 sequences are ENHRY and SYGVKD. The V and J ends lost 6 bases and 0 bases respectively, with 8 bases between them. The CDR3 runs to 14 residues. CDR3: CAIRERANTGELFF. CDR3 in DNA: TGTGCCATCAGGGAGCGGGCGAACACCGGGGAGCTGTTTTTT.

The chain is built from TRBV15 and TRBJ1-4; D may be TRBD1 (5 bases). V was pared by 0 bases and J by 11 bases, with 16 bases between. Germline CDR1 LNHNV, CDR2 YYDKDF (reference sequence). This CDR3 comprises 15 residues. The CDR3 loop is CATSREGLGGEKLFF. The CDR3 region has the DNA TGTGCCACCAGCAGAGAAGGTCTGGGGGGGGAGAAACTGTTTTTT.

J is TRBJ1-5 and V is TRBV5-1; a weak D match, TRBD1 (6 bases). The CDR3 consists of 15 residues. CDR1 is SGHRS and CDR2 is YFSETQ in the germline V gene. The V and J ends lost 3 bases and 0 bases respectively, with 10 bases between them. The CDR3 is CASSSSGDSNQPQHF. The CDR3 nucleotides read TGCGCCAGCAGCTCCTCAGGGGATAGCAATCAGCCCCAGCATTTT. The variable domain in full, completed from reference TRBV5-1 and TRBJ1-5, reads KAGVTQTPRYLIKTRGQQVTLSCSPISGHRSVSWYQQTPGQGLQFLFEYFSETQRNKGNFPGRFSGRQFSNSRSEMNVSTLELGDSALYLCASSSSGDSNQPQHFGDGTRLSIL.

This clone appeared once. The chain couples TRBV7-2 to TRBJ2-7; D is perhaps TRBD1 (6 bases). The CDR3 is made up of 12 amino acids. Trimming shortened V by 3 bases and J by 10 bases, and 13 bases separated the two germline ends. The germline V gene encodes CDR1 SGHTA and CDR2 FQGNSA. Written as DNA, the CDR3 is TGTGCCAGCAGCTTCCTACAGGGCCCCCAGTACTTC. It specifies CASSFLQGPQYF.

The chain carries TRBV29-1 and TRBJ1-2, with a tentative D call TRBD1 (5 bases). CDR1 is SQVTM and CDR2 is ANQGSEA in the germline V gene. V lost 7 bases, J lost 4 bases, and 10 bases lay in between. The CDR3 runs to 11 residues. CDR3 region: CSEGAVYGYTF. CDR3 nucleotide sequence: TGCAGCGAAGGGGCGGTCTATGGCTACACCTTC.

The chain carries TRBV30 and TRBJ1-2; D call uncertain. This CDR3 region has 13 residues. V was cut by 2 bases and J by 4 bases, with 11 bases left in between. CDR1 and CDR2 (germline): GTSNPN, SVGIG (reference sequence). The CDR3 bases are TGTGCCTGGAGTCCTCAGATTCTCTATGGCTACACCTTC. Translated: CAWSPQILYGYTF.

This sequence joins TRBV5-5 and TRBJ2-7; D may be TRBD1 (6 bases). This CDR3 is built from 13 residues. V was clipped by 2 bases and J by 3 bases, with 9 bases between them. Looked up from germline, CDR1 is SGHKS and CDR2 is YYEKEE (reference sequence). The DNA for the CDR3 is TGTGCCAGCAGCTTTACAGGGAACTACGAGCAGTACTTC. It codes for CASSFTGNYEQYF.

The chain recombines TRBV2 with TRBJ2-7; 7 nucleotides align to TRBD2. The CDR3 spans 13 residues. Germline V lookup: CDR1 SNHLY, CDR2 FYNNEI. J lost 5 bases, V lost 8 bases, and 9 bases had no gene match. As DNA, the CDR3 is TGTGCCAGCCCGAGACGGGAGGATAACGAGCAGTACTTC. It codes for CASPRREDNEQYF.

The J gene is TRBJ2-1, the V gene TRBV7-2, with D perhaps TRBD2 (5 bases). Germline assignment: CDR1 SGHTA and CDR2 FQGNSA. The CDR3 runs 16 residues. Trimming left V 5 bases short and J 4 bases short, with 18 bases between. CDR3 bases: TGTGCCAGCAGCCCCCGAATCAGGACGGGATACAATGAGCAGTTCTTC. It specifies CASSPRIRTGYNEQFF.

This rearrangement joins TRBV27 to TRBJ1-5, with D possibly matching TRBD1 (5 bases). This CDR3 is built from 14 residues. The germline CDR1 and CDR2 sequences are MNHEY and SMNVEV (reference sequence). The V end lost 1 base, the J end lost 3 bases, and 7 bases lay between the germline ends. The CDR3 DNA sequence: TGTGCCAGCAGTTTATGGGGGGTCAATCAGCCCCAGCATTTT. Its translation: CASSLWGVNQPQHF.

The chain combines TRBV28 with TRBJ1-2; D uncertain. Per the germline V gene, CDR1 is MDHEN and CDR2 is SYDVKM. Trimming stripped 7 bases from V and 5 bases from J, with 20 bases between. There are 15 residues in the CDR3. The CDR3 here is CASTPSGRQVYGYTF. The CDR3 DNA reads TGTGCCAGCACTCCCTCGGGAAGGCAGGTATATGGCTACACCTTC.

The chain links TRBV11-3 to TRBJ1-1; 7 nucleotides align to TRBD1. V shed 5 bases, J shed 1 base, and the junction held 1 base outside the gene matches. From germline, CDR1 is SGHNT and CDR2 YENEEA. This CDR3 comprises 13 residues. CDR3 sequence: CASSRQGNTEAFF. In DNA form, the CDR3 reads TGTGCCAGCAGCCGACAGGGGAACACTGAAGCTTTCTTT.

This rearrangement joins TRBV29-1 to TRBJ2-1; D gene unclear. The CDR3 consists of 16 residues. Trimming took 3 bases from V and 3 from J, leaving 18 bases between them. Germline loops: CDR1 SQVTM, CDR2 ANQGSEA. This chain's CDR3 is CSVDILRGLHYNEQFF. The CDR3 DNA reads as TGCAGCGTTGATATTTTGCGAGGCCTCCACTACAATGAGCAGTTCTTC.

As regards this clone: Other DNA sequences in this sample translate to the same CDR3. V and J are TRBV7-3 and TRBJ1-1; D is perhaps TRBD1 (5 bases). The CDR3 is 13 amino acids. The V gene's germline CDR1 is SGHTA and CDR2 FQGTGA. V lost 5 bases to trimming and J lost 5 bases, with 12 bases between them. CDR3 coding DNA: TGTGCCAGCAGCCCGCAGGGAGGAACTGAAGCTTTCTTT. Protein: CASSPQGGTEAFF.

The rearrangement links TRBV12-3 or TRBV12-4 to TRBJ1-2; 11 bases line up with TRBD1. There are 13 residues in the CDR3. Trimming cost V 5 bases and J 8 bases; bases outside gene matches: 4. Here the CDR3 reads CASSQGQGVGYTF. The DNA for the CDR3 is TGTGCCAGCAGTCAGGGACAGGGGGTCGGCTACACCTTC.